The T cell receptor (beta chain) described here comes from a study of vaccination and CD4 T cells after COVID-19. Study-wide context: Four females and six males made up the convalescents, two of whom were Hispanic.

Germline V gene sequence: CDR1 GTSNPN, CDR2 SVGIG (reference sequence). The CDR3 is 16 residues long. The ends lost 2 bases at V and 1 base at J; junction bases unmatched: 5. At the Johns Hopkins FTIC core, DNA taken from cultured CD4+ T cells was sequenced by way of the Oncomine TCR Beta short-read assay. TCRdb independently ran MiXCR on the PCR reads; one entry per CDR3 protein. This sample has roughly 15,000 distinct CDR3 sequences, with around 53% found just once. Treatment noted: approximately nine-day PBMC culture with coronavirus spike peptide pools or control peptides (ViraFEST assay). General observations from the study: A comparatively limited set of convalescent patients was examined, with no early post-infection timepoints. Spike mono-reactivity was shown by 304 of 307 vaccine-specific clones in convalescent patients.

There are a few counts of this clonotype. Its antigen is not identified. Sequenced material: CD4+ T cells from blood, cultured in vitro. This TCR derives from a human donor who had recovered from COVID-19. V gene TRBV30 combines with J gene TRBJ2-5; TRBD2 matches at 12 bases. This CDR3 is CAWSSPGLAGQETQYF. CDR3 sequence (DNA): TGTGCCTGGAGTTCCCCGGGACTAGCGGGCCAAGAGACCCAGTACTTC. The whole variable domain, remainder taken from reference TRBV30 and TRBJ2-5, is SQTIHQWPATLVQPVGSPLSLECTVEGTSNPNLYWYRQAAGRGLQLLFYSVGIGQISSEVPQNLSASRPQDRQFILSSKKLLLSDSGFYLCAWSSPGLAGQETQYFGPGTRLLVL.